The text below deals with one T cell receptor (beta chain). It has no known antigen specificity. No base qualities exist here, and no much larger clone lies one base off it. The sample belongs to a study of control samples from healthy donors and cancer patients (dated by TCRdb to about 2020). Receptor libraries were prepared by the immunoSEQ multiplex PCR assay. In its TCRdb copy, this immuneACCESS table keeps in-frame sequences only and misses some clones. Where compared with another copy, unresolved V genes explain less than half of these, and the others have no known cause. The sample table lists 35,000 to 50,000 clones, around 94% of them with a count of one. More than 20% of the sample lies in the top ten. The clonotype comes from a man between 60 and 75 years old in good health. The specimen sequenced was blood.

This receptor has the CDR3 CARGTSGPLGNEQFF. The bases are TGCGCCAGGGGGACTAGCGGCCCCCTCGGGAATGAGCAGTTCTTC. The chain was built from TRBV10-1 and TRBJ2-1; TRBD2 matches 11 bases in the middle. The CDR3 measures 15 amino acids from cysteine to phenylalanine. The sequence is cut down to CDR3 DNA, 45 bases in frame from base 1. V loses 9 bases at its end and J loses 7 bases; junction bases beyond the gene matches: 11. The germline V gene encodes CDR1 WNHNN and CDR2 SYGVQD (reference sequence).